One and the same sample provided the 10 T cell receptor beta chains below, sequenced in a study of spatial heterogeneity in lung cancer. As to time point: sample taken at primary tumor resection. TCRdb passed the 5' RACE reads through MiXCR, listing each CDR3 protein once. The data contain 55,000 to 70,000 distinct CDR3 sequences, approximately 6% of them seen just once; the ten biggest clones take up roughly 14%. The sequencing used PBMCs, collected at surgery. The origin of the receptors is a female donor with early-stage non-small cell lung cancer.

CDR3 in DNA: TGTGCCAGCAGCCCCTTTTTGGGGCAGCCCCAGCATTTT. Protein sequence: CASSPFLGQPQHF. The V and J genes are TRBV16 and TRBJ1-5; D uncertain. Trimming removed 4 bases at V and 7 bases at J, with 11 bases between. CDR3 length: 13 amino acids. Germline-derived CDR1 and CDR2 are KGHSY and FQNENV.

This clonotype was picked up many times. The chain joins TRBV7-6 to TRBJ1-1; 8 nucleotides match TRBD1. This CDR3 has 16 amino acids. Germline-derived CDR1 and CDR2 are SGHVS and FNYEAQ. Trimming took 3 bases from V and 5 from J; bases not matched to a gene: 11. The CDR3: CASSFPSDREETEAFF. The CDR3 DNA reads TGTGCCAGCAGCTTTCCTTCGGACAGGGAAGAAACTGAAGCTTTCTTT.

In this sample, this clonotype turned up a few times. This sequence joins TRBV27 and TRBJ1-2; D remains ambiguous. V lost 5 bases, J lost 0 bases, and 16 bases lay in between. The CDR3 spans 16 residues. Germline V lookup: CDR1 MNHEY, CDR2 SMNVEV (reference sequence). The CDR3 loop is CASSPTVGGANYGYTF. CDR3 coding DNA: TGTGCCAGCAGTCCAACCGTTGGCGGGGCTAACTATGGCTACACCTTC.

V usage is TRBV9 and J usage is TRBJ1-1, with TRBD1 as a possible D gene (6 bases). The germline CDR1 and CDR2 sequences are SGDLS and YYNGEE. The CDR3 contains 14 residues. V lost 0 bases to trimming and J lost 2 bases, with 8 bases between them. The CDR3 loop reads CASSVGTVNTEAFF. The DNA of the CDR3 is TGTGCCAGCAGCGTAGGGACAGTAAACACTGAAGCTTTCTTT. Based on the CDR3 plus reference TRBV9 and TRBJ1-1, the full variable domain is DSGVTQTPKHLITATGQRVTLRCSPRSGDLSVYWYQQSLDQGLQFLIQYYNGEERAKGNILERFSAQQFPDLHSELNLSSLELGDSALYFCASSVGTVNTEAFFGQGTRLTVV.

This chain joins TRBV28 and TRBJ2-3; the match to TRBD1 covers 9 bases. The CDR3 contains 16 residues. Trimming cost V 5 bases and J 3 bases; bases outside gene matches: 9. Germline lookup yields CDR1 MDHEN and CDR2 SYDVKM. CDR3 in amino acids: CASSPFPGQGTDTQYF. CDR3 bases: TGTGCCAGCAGTCCATTTCCGGGACAGGGAACAGATACGCAGTATTTT. Complete variable domain (other parts from reference TRBV28 and TRBJ2-3): DVKVTQSSRYLVKRTGEKVFLECVQDMDHENMFWYRQDPGLGLRLIYFSYDVKMKEKGDIPEGYSVSREKKERFSLILESASTNQTSMYLCASSPFPGQGTDTQYFGPGTRLTVL.

This clonotype was seen many times. The J gene is TRBJ1-4, the V gene TRBV7-9; a possible D gene is TRBD1 (6 bases). Germline CDR1 reads SEHNR; CDR2 reads FQNEAQ (reference sequence). Between the trimmed V and J ends, which lost 2 bases and 8 bases, there was a span of 9 bases. This CDR3 comprises 13 residues. CDR3 in DNA: TGTGCCAGCAGCTTATCCAGGGGCGAAAAACTGTTTTTT. Translating it yields CASSLSRGEKLFF. The whole variable domain, remainder taken from reference TRBV7-9 and TRBJ1-4, is DTGVSQNPRHKITKRGQNVTFRCDPISEHNRLYWYRQTLGQGPEFLTYFQNEAQLEKSRLLSDRFSAERPKGSFSTLEIQRTEQGDSAMYLCASSLSRGEKLFFGSGTQLSVL.

This clonotype has a count of ten or more. This chain connects TRBV20-1 to TRBJ2-1; 14 bases are shared with TRBD2. The junction had 5 bases not matched to a gene; V was cut back by 2 bases and J by 8 bases. The length of the CDR3 is 15 residues. Germline values: CDR1 DFQATT, CDR2 SNEGSKA (reference sequence). CDR3 amino acids: CSARTGTSGSDEQFF. The CDR3 region has the DNA TGCAGTGCTAGAACCGGGACTAGCGGGAGTGATGAGCAGTTCTTC.

This clonotype was recorded many times. The chain couples TRBV15 to TRBJ2-3; TRBD1 matches 8 bases. With V trimmed by 4 bases and J by 2 bases, 5 bases remained unmatched. The germline CDR1 and CDR2 sequences are LNHNV and YYDKDF (reference sequence). CDR3 size: 15 residues. In DNA form, the CDR3 reads TGTGCCACCAGCACCGTGGACAGGGCCACAGATACGCAGTATTTT. Translating it yields CATSTVDRATDTQYF. The full variable domain, in which reference TRBV15 and TRBJ2-3 provide the parts outside the CDR3, is DAMVIQNPRYQVTQFGKPVTLSCSQTLNHNVMYWYQQKSSQAPKLLFHYYDKDFNNEADTPDNFQSRRPNTSFCFLDIRSPGLGDTAMYLCATSTVDRATDTQYFGPGTRLTVL.

This clonotype was seen more than once but under ten times. J is TRBJ2-7 and V is TRBV7-2; 8 nucleotides agree with TRBD2. The ends lost 5 bases at V and 4 bases at J; junction bases unmatched: 13. This CDR3 has 16 residues. The germline V gene encodes CDR1 SGHTA and CDR2 FQGNSA. CDR3: CASSPRGSGIGYEQYF. CDR3 coding DNA: TGTGCCAGCAGCCCTAGGGGTAGCGGGATAGGGTACGAGCAGTACTTC. Full variable domain (missing parts from reference TRBV7-2 and TRBJ2-7): GAGVSQSPSNKVTEKGKDVELRCDPISGHTALYWYRQSLGQGLEFLIYFQGNSAPDKSGLPSDRFSAERTGGSVSTLTIQRTQQEDSAVYLCASSPRGSGIGYEQYFGPGTRLTVT.

The V and J genes are TRBV27 and TRBJ1-1, with no clear D. The V and J ends lost 3 bases and 4 bases respectively, with 9 bases between them. This CDR3 region has 13 residues. Per germline, CDR1 MNHEY and CDR2 SMNVEV (reference sequence). Here the CDR3 reads CASSFSRGTEAFF. The CDR3 region has the DNA TGTGCCAGCAGTTTTAGCCGGGGCACTGAAGCTTTCTTT.